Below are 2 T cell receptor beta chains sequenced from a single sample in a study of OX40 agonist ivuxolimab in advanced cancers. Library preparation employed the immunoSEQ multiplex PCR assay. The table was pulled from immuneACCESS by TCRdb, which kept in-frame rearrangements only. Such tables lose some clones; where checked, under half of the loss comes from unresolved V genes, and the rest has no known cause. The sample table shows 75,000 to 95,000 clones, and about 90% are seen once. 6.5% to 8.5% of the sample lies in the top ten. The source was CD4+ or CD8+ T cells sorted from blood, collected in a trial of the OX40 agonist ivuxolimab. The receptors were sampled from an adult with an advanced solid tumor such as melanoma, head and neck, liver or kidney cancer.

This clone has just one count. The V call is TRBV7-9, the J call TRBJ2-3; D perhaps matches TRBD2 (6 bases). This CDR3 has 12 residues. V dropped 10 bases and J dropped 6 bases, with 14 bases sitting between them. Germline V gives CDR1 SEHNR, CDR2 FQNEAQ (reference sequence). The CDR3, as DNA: TGTGCCATCAACGGGAGAACCGATACGCAGTATTTT. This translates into CAINGRTDTQYF. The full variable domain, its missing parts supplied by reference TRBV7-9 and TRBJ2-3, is DTGVSQNPRHKITKRGQNVTFRCDPISEHNRLYWYRQTLGQGPEFLTYFQNEAQLEKSRLLSDRFSAERPKGSFSTLEIQRTEQGDSAMYLCAINGRTDTQYFGPGTRLTVL.

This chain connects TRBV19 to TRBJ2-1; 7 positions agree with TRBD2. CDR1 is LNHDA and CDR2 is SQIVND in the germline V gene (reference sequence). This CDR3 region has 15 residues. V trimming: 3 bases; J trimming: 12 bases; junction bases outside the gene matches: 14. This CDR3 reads CASSIRLAEGSGQFF. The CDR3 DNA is TGTGCCAGTAGTATTCGGCTAGCGGAGGGTAGCGGGCAGTTCTTC.